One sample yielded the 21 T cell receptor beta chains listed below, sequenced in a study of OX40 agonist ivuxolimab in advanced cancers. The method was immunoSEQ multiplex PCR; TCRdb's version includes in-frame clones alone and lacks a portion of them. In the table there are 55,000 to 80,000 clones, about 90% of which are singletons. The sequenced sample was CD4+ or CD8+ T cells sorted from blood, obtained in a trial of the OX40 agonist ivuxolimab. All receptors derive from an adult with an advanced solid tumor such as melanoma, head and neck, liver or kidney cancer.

CDR3: CASSEWWGNGEKLFF. The CDR3 DNA is TGTGCCAGCAGTGAATGGTGGGGTAACGGTGAAAAACTGTTTTTT. The chain recombines TRBV25-1 with TRBJ1-4; D gene ambiguous. Trimming removed 1 base at V and 7 bases at J, with 13 bases between. This CDR3 has 15 amino acids. Per the germline V gene, CDR1 is MGHDK and CDR2 is SYGVNS. Together with reference TRBV25-1 and TRBJ1-4, the CDR3 gives the full variable domain: EADIYQTPRYLVIGTGKKITLECSQTMGHDKMYWYQQDPGMELHLIHYSYGVNSTEKGDLSSESTVSRIRTEHFPLTLESARPSHTSQYLCASSEWWGNGEKLFFGSGTQLSVL.

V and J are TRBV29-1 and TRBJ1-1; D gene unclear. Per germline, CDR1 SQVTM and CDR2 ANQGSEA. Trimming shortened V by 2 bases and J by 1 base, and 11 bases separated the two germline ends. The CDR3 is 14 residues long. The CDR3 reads CSVESRTRNTEAFF. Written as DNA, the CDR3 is TGCAGCGTTGAATCCCGGACGAGGAACACTGAAGCTTTCTTT.

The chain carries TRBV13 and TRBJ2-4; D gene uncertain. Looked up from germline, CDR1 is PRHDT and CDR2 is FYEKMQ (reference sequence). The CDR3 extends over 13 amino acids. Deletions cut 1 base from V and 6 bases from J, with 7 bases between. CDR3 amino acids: CASSLVGSNIQYF. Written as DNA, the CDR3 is TGTGCCAGCAGCTTAGTCGGTTCAAACATTCAGTACTTC.

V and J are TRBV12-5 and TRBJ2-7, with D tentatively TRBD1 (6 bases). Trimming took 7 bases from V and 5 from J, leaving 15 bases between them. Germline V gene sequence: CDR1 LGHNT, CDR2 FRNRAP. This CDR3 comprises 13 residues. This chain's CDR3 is CASAQGSFNEQYF. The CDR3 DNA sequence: TGTGCTAGTGCGCAGGGGAGTTTCAACGAGCAGTACTTC.

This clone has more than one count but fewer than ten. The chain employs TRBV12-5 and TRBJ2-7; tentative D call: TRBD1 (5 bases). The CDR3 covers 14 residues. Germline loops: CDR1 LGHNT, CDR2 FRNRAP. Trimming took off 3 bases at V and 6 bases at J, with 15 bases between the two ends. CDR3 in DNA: TGTGCTAGTGGTTTTAGCAGGGCCGACGCCGAGCAGTACTTC. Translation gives CASGFSRADAEQYF.

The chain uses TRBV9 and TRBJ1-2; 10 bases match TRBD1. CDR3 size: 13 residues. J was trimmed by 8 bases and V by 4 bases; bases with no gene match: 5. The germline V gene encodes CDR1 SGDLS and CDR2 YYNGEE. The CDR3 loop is CASSSGTGEGYTF. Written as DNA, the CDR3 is TGTGCCAGCAGCTCAGGGACAGGGGAGGGCTACACCTTC.

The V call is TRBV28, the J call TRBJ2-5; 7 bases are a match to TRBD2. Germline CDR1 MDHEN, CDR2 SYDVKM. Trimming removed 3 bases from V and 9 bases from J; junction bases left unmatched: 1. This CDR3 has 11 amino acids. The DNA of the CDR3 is TGTGCCAGCAGTTTGGGGGGGGCCCAGTACTTC. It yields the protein CASSLGGAQYF.

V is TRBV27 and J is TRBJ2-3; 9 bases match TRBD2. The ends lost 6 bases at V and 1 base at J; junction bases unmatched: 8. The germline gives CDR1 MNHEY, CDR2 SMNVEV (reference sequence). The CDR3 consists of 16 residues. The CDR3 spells CASSRSGSGRTDTQYF. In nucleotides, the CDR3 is TGTGCCAGCAGCCGTAGCGGGAGCGGGCGCACAGATACGCAGTATTTT.

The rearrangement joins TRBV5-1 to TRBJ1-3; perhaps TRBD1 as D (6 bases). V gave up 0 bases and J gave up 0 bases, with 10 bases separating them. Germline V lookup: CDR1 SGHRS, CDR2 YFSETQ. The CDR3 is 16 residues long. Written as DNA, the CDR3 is TGCGCCAGCAGCTTGGATGGGACACACTCTGGAAACACCATATATTTT. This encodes CASSLDGTHSGNTIYF.

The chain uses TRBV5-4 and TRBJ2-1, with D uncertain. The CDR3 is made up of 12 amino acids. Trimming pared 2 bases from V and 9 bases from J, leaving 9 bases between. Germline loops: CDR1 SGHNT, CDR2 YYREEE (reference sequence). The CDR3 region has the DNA TGTGCCAGCAGCTTTAGGGCTGGTGAGCAGTTCTTC. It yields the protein CASSFRAGEQFF.

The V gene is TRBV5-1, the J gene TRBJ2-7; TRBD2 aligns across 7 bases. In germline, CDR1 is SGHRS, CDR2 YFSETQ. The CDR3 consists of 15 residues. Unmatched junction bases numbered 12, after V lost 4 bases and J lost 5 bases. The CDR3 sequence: CASSPDGRRINEQYF. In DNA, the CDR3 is TGCGCCAGCAGCCCGGACGGGAGGAGGATAAACGAGCAGTACTTC.

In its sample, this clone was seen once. The CDR3 loop reads CASSQVGQNYGYTF. CDR3 nucleotides: TGTGCCAGCAGCCAAGTCGGACAGAACTATGGCTACACCTTC. V and J are TRBV4-2 and TRBJ1-2; D perhaps matches TRBD1 (6 bases). The length of the CDR3 is 14 residues. Germline values: CDR1 LGHNA, CDR2 YNFKEQ. The V gene lost 1 base and the J gene lost 2 bases, with 8 bases spanning the gap.

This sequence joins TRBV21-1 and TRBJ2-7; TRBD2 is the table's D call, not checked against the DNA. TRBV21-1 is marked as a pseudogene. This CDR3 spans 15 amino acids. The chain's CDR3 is CASSKGLVVVYEQYF. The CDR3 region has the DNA TGTGCCAGCAGCAAAGGACTAGTGGTAGTCTACGAGCAGTACTTC.

CDR3 coding DNA: TGTGCCAGCAGGTTGATGGGGGATGGAAACACCATATATTTT. Translation gives CASRLMGDGNTIYF. The chain joins TRBV5-6 to TRBJ1-3; D may be TRBD1 (5 bases). With 5 bases removed from V and 3 bases from J, the gap between germline ends came to 12 bases. Germline CDR1 reads SGHDT; CDR2 reads YYEEEE. The CDR3 is 14 amino acids. Supplemented by reference TRBV5-6 and TRBJ1-3, the full variable domain reads DAGVTQSPTHLIKTRGQQVTLRCSPKSGHDTVSWYQQALGQGPQFIFQYYEEEERQRGNFPDRFSGHQFPNYSSELNVNALLLGDSALYLCASRLMGDGNTIYFGEGSWLTVV.

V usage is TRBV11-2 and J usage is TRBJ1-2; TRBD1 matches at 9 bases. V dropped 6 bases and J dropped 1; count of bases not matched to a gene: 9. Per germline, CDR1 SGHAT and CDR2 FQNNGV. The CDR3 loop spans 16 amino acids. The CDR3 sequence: CASSPLGQGLNYGYTF. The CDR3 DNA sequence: TGTGCCAGCAGTCCCCTCGGACAGGGGCTTAACTATGGCTACACCTTC.

The CDR3 protein is CASSLYRGSQETQYF. Here the CDR3 DNA reads TGTGCCAGCAGCTTATATCGGGGCAGCCAAGAGACCCAGTACTTC. The V gene is TRBV7-3, the J gene TRBJ2-5; D tentatively fits TRBD1 or TRBD2 (5 bases each). Germline CDR1 is SGHTA and CDR2 is FQGTGA. The V and J ends lost 2 bases and 1 base respectively, with 11 bases between them. The length of the CDR3 is 15 residues.

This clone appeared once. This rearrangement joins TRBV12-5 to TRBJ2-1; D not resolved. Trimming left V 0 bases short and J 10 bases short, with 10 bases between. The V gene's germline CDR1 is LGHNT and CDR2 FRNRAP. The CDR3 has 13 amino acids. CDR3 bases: TGTGCTAGTGGTTTGGTACTGAGTGGGGAGCAGTTCTTC. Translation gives CASGLVLSGEQFF.

This chain's CDR3 is CASSLETRLYEQYF. The CDR3 bases are TGTGCCAGCAGCTTAGAGACTAGGCTCTACGAGCAGTACTTC. The genes are TRBV7-9 and TRBJ2-7; D perhaps matches TRBD2 (6 bases). The germline V gene encodes CDR1 SEHNR and CDR2 FQNEAQ (reference sequence). This CDR3 region has 14 residues. Between the trimmed V and J ends, which lost 1 base and 3 bases, there was a span of 10 bases. Looking up the rest from reference TRBV7-9 and TRBJ2-7 gives the full variable domain: DTGVSQNPRHKITKRGQNVTFRCDPISEHNRLYWYRQTLGQGPEFLTYFQNEAQLEKSRLLSDRFSAERPKGSFSTLEIQRTEQGDSAMYLCASSLETRLYEQYFGPGTRLTVT.

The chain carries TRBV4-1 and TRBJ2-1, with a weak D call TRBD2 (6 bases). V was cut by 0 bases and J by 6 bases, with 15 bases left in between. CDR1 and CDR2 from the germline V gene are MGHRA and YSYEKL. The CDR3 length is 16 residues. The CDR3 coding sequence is TGCGCCAGCAGCCAAGAACGGGCTAGCGCCCGCAATGAGCAGTTCTTC. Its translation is CASSQERASARNEQFF.

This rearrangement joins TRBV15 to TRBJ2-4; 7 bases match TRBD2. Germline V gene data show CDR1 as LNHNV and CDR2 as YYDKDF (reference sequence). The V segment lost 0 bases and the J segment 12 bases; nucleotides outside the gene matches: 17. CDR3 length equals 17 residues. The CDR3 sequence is CATSRDLTAGAGVSQYF. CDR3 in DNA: TGTGCCACCAGCAGAGATCTCACGGCGGGCGCGGGAGTAAGTCAGTACTTC.

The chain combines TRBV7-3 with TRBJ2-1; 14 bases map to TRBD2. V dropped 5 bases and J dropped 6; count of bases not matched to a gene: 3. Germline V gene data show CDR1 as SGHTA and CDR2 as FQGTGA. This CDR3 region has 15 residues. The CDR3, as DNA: TGTGCCAGCAGCCTGGGGACTAGCGGGAGCAATGAGCAGTTCTTC. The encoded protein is CASSLGTSGSNEQFF.